This T cell receptor (beta chain) originates from a study of cytomegalovirus exposure and HLA in healthy donors. Points from the study as a whole: It emerged from a later analysis that several of the most significant clusters appeared to be linked to common viral pathogens.

Of note for this clone: No antigen is known for it.

Vbeta (60) and Jbeta (13) primers were used in the PCR. Produced via immunoSEQ multiplex PCR; TCRdb's table is partial and in-frame only. The sample holds 100,000 to 150,000 clones, around four fifths seen once. The sequence was obtained from a male donor in good health and CMV-seronegative. The source material was PBMCs.

CDR3 protein: CASSLRVKGNTEAFF. Written as DNA, the CDR3 is TGTGCCAGCAGTTTACGGGTAAAAGGGAACACTGAAGCTTTCTTT. This chain connects TRBV27 to TRBJ1-1; D unclear. The germline V gene encodes CDR1 MNHEY and CDR2 SMNVEV (reference sequence). Trimming removed 2 bases at V and 1 base at J, with 11 bases between. The CDR3 length is 15 residues.